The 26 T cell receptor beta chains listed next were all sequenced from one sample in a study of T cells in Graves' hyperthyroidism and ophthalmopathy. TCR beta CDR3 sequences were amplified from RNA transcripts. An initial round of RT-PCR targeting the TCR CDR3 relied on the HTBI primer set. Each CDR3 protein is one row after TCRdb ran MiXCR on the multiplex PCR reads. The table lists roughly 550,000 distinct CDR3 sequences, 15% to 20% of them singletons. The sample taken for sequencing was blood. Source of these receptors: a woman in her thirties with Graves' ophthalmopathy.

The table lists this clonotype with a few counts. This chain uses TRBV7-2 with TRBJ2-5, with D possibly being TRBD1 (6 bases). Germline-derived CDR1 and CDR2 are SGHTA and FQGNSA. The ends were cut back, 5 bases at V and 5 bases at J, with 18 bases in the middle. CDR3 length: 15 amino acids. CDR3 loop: CASSLGQGMTETQYF. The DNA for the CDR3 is TGTGCCAGCAGCCTAGGGCAGGGGATGACGGAGACCCAGTACTTC. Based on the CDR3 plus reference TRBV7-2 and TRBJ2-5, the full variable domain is GAGVSQSPSNKVTEKGKDVELRCDPISGHTALYWYRQSLGQGLEFLIYFQGNSAPDKSGLPSDRFSAERTGGSVSTLTIQRTQQEDSAVYLCASSLGQGMTETQYFGPGTRLLVL.

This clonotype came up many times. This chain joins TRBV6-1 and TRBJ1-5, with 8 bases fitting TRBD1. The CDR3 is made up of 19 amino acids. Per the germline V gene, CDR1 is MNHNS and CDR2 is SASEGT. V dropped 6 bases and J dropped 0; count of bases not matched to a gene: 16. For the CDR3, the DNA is TGTGCCAGCAGCAAAGTGACAGGGGCCATAAGCTATAGCAATCAGCCCCAGCATTTT. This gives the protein CASSKVTGAISYSNQPQHF.

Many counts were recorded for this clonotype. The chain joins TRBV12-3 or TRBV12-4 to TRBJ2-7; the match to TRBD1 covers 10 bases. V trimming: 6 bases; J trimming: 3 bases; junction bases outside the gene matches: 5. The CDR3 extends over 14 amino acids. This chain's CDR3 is CASRWGTGDYEQYF. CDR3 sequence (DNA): TGTGCCAGCAGATGGGGGACAGGGGACTACGAGCAGTACTTC.

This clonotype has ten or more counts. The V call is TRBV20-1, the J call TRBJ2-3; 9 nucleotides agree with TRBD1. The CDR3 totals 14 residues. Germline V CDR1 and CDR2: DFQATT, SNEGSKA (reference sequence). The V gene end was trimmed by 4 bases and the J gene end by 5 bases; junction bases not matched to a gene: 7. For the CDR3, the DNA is TGCAGTGCTACCGGGACAGGGACTTTAGATACGCAGTATTTT. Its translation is CSATGTGTLDTQYF.

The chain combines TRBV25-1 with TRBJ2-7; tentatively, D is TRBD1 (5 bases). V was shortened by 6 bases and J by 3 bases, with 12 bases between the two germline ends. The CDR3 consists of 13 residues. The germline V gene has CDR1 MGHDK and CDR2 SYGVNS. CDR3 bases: TGTGCCAGCAGACCTCAGGGTATCTACGAGCAGTACTTC. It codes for CASRPQGIYEQYF.

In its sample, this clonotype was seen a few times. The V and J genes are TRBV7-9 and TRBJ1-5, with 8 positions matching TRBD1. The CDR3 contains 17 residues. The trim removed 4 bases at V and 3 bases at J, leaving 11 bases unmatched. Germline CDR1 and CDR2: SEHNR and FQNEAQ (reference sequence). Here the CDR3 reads CASSSDRVGFHNQPQHF. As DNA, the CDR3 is TGTGCCAGCAGCTCGGACAGGGTGGGCTTTCACAATCAGCCCCAGCATTTT.

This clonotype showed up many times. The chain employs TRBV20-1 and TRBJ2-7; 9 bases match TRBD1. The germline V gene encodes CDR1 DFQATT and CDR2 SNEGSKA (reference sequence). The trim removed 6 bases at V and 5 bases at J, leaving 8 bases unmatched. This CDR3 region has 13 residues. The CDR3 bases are TGCAGTGCAAGGCCGGGACAGGGCCACGAGCAGTACTTC. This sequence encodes CSARPGQGHEQYF.

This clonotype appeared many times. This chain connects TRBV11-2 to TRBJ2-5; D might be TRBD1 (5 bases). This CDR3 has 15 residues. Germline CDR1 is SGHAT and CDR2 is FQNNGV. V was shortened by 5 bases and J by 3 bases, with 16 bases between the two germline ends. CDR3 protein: CASSPTPDRKETQYF. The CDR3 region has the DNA TGTGCCAGCAGCCCAACTCCCGACAGAAAAGAGACCCAGTACTTC.

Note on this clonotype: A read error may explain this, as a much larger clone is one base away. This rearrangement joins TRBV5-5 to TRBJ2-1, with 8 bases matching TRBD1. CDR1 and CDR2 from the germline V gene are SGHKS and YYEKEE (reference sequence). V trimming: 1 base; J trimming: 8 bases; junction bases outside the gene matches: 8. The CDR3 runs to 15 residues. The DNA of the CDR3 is TGTGCCAGCAGCTTGCGGCAGGGGGCGAAGGATGAGCAGTTCTTC. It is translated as CASSLRQGAKDEQFF.

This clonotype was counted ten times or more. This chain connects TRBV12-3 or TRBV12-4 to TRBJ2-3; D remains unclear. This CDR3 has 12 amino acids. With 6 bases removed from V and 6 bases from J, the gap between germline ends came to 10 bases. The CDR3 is CASRDGRDTQYF. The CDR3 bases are TGTGCCAGCAGGGATGGACGGGATACGCAGTATTTT.

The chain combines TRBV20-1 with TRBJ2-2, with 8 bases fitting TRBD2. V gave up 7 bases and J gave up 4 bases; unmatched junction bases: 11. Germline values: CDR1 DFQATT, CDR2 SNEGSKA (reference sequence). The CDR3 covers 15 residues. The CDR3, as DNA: TGCAGTGGGAAGAGCGGGAGATATGGCACCGGGGAGCTGTTTTTT. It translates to CSGKSGRYGTGELFF.

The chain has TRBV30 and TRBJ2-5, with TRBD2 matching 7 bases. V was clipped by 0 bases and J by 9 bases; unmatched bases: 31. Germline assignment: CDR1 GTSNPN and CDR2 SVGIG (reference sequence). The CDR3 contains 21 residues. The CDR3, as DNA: TGTGCCTGGAGTGTAAGTGGACCGTGGACAACTCGGGAGGACGGGAAGAGACCCCAGTACTTC. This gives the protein CAWSVSGPWTTREDGKRPQYF. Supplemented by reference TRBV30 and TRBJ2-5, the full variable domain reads SQTIHQWPATLVQPVGSPLSLECTVEGTSNPNLYWYRQAAGRGLQLLFYSVGIGQISSEVPQNLSASRPQDRQFILSSKKLLLSDSGFYLCAWSVSGPWTTREDGKRPQYFGPGTRLLVL.

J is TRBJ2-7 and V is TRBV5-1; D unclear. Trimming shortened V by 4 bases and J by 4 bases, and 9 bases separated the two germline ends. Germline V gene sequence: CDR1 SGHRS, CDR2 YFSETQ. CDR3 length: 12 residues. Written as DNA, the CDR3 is TGCGCCAGCAGCAATGGGTGGTACGAGCAGTACTTC. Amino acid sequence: CASSNGWYEQYF.

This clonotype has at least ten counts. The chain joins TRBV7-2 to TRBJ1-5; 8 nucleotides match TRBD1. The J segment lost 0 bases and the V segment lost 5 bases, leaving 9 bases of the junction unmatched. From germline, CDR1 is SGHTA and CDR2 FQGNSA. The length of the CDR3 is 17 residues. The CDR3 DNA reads TGTGCCAGCAGCCCAACACAGGGGGATGCTAGCAATCAGCCCCAGCATTTT. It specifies CASSPTQGDASNQPQHF.

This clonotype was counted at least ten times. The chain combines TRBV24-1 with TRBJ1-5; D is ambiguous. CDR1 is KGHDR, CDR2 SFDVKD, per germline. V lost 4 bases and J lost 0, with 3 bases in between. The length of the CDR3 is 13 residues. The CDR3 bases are TGTGCCACCAGTGACTATAGCAATCAGCCCCAGCATTTT. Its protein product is CATSDYSNQPQHF.

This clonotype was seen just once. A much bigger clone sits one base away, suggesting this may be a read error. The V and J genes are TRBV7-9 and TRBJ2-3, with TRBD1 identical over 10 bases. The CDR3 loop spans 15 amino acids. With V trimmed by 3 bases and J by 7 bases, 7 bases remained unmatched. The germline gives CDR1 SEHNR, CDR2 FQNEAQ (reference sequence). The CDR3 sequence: CASSFIGTGVNTQYF. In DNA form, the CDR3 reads TGTGCCAGCAGCTTTATAGGGACAGGGGTAAATACGCAGTATTTT.

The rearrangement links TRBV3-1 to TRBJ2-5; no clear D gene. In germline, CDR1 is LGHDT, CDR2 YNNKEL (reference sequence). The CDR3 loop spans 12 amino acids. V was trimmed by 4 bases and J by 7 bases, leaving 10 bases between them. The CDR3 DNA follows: TGTGCCAGCAGCCGCGCCGAGAGGACCCAGTACTTC. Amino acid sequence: CASSRAERTQYF.

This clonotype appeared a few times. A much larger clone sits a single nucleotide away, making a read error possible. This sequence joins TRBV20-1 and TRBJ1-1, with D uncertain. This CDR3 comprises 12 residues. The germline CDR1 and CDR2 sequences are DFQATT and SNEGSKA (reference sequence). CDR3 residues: CSVERTNTEVFF. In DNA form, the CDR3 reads TGCAGTGTTGAACGGACGAACACTGAAGTTTTCTTT.

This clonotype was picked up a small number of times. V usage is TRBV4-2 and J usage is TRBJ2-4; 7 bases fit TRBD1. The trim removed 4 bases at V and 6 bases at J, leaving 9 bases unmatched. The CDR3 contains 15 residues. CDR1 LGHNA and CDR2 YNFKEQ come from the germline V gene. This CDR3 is CASSPDWGQRNIQYF. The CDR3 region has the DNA TGTGCCAGCAGCCCAGATTGGGGACAGAGAAACATTCAGTACTTC.

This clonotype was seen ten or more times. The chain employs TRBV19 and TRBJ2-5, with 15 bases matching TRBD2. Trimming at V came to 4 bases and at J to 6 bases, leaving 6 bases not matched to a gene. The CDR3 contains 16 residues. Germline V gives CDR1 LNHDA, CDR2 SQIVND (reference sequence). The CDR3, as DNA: TGTGCCAGTAGTACATCCGGGACTAGCGGGAGGAAGACCCAGTACTTC. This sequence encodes CASSTSGTSGRKTQYF.

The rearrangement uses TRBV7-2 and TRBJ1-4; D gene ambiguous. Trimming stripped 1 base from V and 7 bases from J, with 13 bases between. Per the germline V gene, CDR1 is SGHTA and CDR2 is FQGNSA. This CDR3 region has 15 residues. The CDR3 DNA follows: TGTGCCAGCAGCTTAGAGCCGGGCGTCCGTGAAAAACTGTTTTTT. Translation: CASSLEPGVREKLFF.

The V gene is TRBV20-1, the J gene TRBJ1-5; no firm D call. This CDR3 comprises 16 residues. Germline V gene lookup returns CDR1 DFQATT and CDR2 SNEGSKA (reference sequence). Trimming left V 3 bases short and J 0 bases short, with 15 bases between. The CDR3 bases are TGCAGTGCTAGCCGATGGGATGGAGATAGCAATCAGCCCCAGCATTTT. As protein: CSASRWDGDSNQPQHF.

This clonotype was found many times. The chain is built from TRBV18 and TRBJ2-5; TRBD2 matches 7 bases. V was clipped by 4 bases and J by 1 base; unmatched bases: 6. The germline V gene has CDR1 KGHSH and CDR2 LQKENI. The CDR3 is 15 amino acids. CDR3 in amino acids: CASSQRGGSQETQYF. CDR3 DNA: TGTGCCAGCTCACAACGGGGCGGGAGCCAAGAGACCCAGTACTTC.

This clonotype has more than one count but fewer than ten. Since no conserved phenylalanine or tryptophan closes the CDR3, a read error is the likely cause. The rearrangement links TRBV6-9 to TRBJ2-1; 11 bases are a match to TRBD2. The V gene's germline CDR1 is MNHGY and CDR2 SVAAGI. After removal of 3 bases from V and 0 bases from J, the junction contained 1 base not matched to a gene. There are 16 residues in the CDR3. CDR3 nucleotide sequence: TGTGCCAGCAGTTACACTAGCGGGAGCTCCTACAATGAGCAGTTCTCC. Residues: CASSYTSGSSYNEQFS.

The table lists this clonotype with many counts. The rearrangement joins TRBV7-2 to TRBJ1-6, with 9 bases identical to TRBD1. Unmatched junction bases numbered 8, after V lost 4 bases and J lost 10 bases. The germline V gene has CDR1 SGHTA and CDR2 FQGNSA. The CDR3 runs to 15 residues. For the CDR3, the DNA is TGTGCCAGCAGCTCTCCGGGACAGGGCCAATCACCCCTCCACTTT. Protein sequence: CASSSPGQGQSPLHF.

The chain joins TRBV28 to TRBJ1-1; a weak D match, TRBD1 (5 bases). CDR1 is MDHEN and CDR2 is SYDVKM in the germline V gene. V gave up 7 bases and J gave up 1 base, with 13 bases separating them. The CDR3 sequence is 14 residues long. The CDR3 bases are TGTGCCAGCAAAACCCCGACAGCGAACACTGAAGCTTTCTTT. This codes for CASKTPTANTEAFF.